This T cell receptor (beta chain) was obtained from a study of cytomegalovirus exposure and HLA in healthy donors. Overall study results and limits: Several of the most significant clusters appeared, in a later analysis, to be linked to common viral pathogens. What TCR beta sequences reportedly achieved was accurate prediction of HLA-A and HLA-B alleles in most subjects. Earlier analysis looked at TCR beta V segments, and most were productive about 90% or about 30% of the time. The listing of some 170 TCR beta chains classed them as cytomegalovirus-associated.

This PCR relied on a set of 60 Vbeta primers and 13 Jbeta primers. Some clones are missing from TCRdb's copy, which holds only in-frame ones; the method was immunoSEQ multiplex PCR. The sample contains about 130,000 clones, roughly 17% of which appear only once. CDR1 and CDR2 from the germline V gene are ENHRY and SYGVKD. V was trimmed by 5 bases and J by 2 bases, leaving 3 bases between them. This CDR3 comprises 11 residues. This clone was detected a few times. Its cognate antigen is unknown. This chain joins TRBV10-3 and TRBJ1-1; D unclear. The receptor was derived from a female donor in good health and CMV-seropositive. Material: PBMCs. The CDR3 region has the DNA TGTGCCATCAGTTCAAACACTGAAGCTTTCTTT. This encodes CAISSNTEAFF.